This T cell receptor beta chain was sequenced in a study of Ad26.COV2.S vaccination and SARS-CoV-2 variants. Documented treatment: approximately 18 received Ad26.COV2.S at low or high dose, single or two shots; 5 received placebo; per-sample allocation not given. Repertoires come from day 63 after the first vaccine or placebo injection. An adult aged 18-55 years in Boston served as the donor. This clone was picked up a small number of times. The germline gives CDR1 LNHDA, CDR2 SQIVND (reference sequence). This CDR3 is built from 14 residues. V lost 6 bases to trimming and J lost 6 bases; unmatched junction nucleotides: 7. Sequencing used immunoSEQ multiplex PCR; TCRdb keeps in-frame clones, though not all of them. The sample carries roughly 680,000 clones, around 89% recorded once.

The rearrangement uses TRBV19 and TRBJ2-2, with 7 bases that match TRBD1. This TCR came from a person aged 18 to 59 who received the Ad26.COV2.S COVID-19 vaccine or a placebo. Sequencing was performed on peripheral blood, taken in a trial of Ad26.COV2.S vaccine versus placebo. The CDR3 spells CASRADRSPGELFF. The DNA for the CDR3 is TGTGCCAGTAGGGCGGACAGGAGCCCCGGGGAGCTGTTTTTT.